A selection of T cell receptor beta chains follows, all from one sample in a study of cytomegalovirus exposure and HLA in healthy donors. Generated by immunoSEQ multiplex PCR, the TCRdb table keeps only in-frame clones and is missing some. The profile covers 150,000 to 170,000 clones, with about 70% appearing a single time and about 2.6% taken by the ten largest. What was sequenced was PBMCs. These receptors originate from a man younger than 30 in good health and CMV-seronegative. The CDR3 runs from the conserved cysteine through the conserved F or W. Each record gives: V gene, J gene, D gene, clone size, CDR3 DNA, CDR3 protein. A D gene is named only where the DNA matches it firmly. Only part of the rows carry a size: once, few, many, or a class if the clone is expanded.

>TRBV28|TRBJ1-4|-|-
TGTGCCAGCAGTTGGCAGGTAGAAAAACTGTTTTTT
CASSWQVEKLFF
>TRBV7-9|TRBJ2-1|-|-
TGTGCCAGCAGCTTAATCCCCCAGGTCCTTTACAATGAGCAGTTCTTC
CASSLIPQVLYNEQFF
>TRBV28|TRBJ1-1|-|-
TGTGCCAGCACCGGGGGGCTGAACACTGAAGCTTTCTTT
CASTGGLNTEAFF
>TRBV4-1|TRBJ2-3|-|-
TGCGCCAGCAGCCAAATCGGTACTCCCACAGATACGCAGTATTTT
CASSQIGTPTDTQYF
>TRBV2|TRBJ1-1|-|few
TGTGCCAGCAGACAAACAGGGTTCGAGAACACTGAAGCTTTCTTT
CASRQTGFENTEAFF
>TRBV2|TRBJ1-6|-|-
TGTGCCAGCAGTGAAGGGGGCCAGTATTCACCCCTCCACTTT
CASSEGGQYSPLHF
>TRBV6-4|TRBJ2-2|-|-
TGTGCCATCGAGAGGGAGACCGGGGAGCTGTTTTTT
CAIERETGELFF
>TRBV6-5|TRBJ2-7|-|-
TGTGCCAGCAGGCCGGGGGACGGAACCTACGAGCAGTACTTC
CASRPGDGTYEQYF
>TRBV19|TRBJ1-5|TRBD1|-
TGTGCCAGTAACGACCGCCCCACAGGGGTCAATCAGCCCCAGCATTTT
CASNDRPTGVNQPQHF
>TRBV13|TRBJ2-1|TRBD2|-
TGTGCCAGCAGCTTAGGCCGGGGGGGAGATGAGCAGTTCTTC
CASSLGRGGDEQFF
>TRBV6-1|TRBJ2-1|-|-
TGTGCCAGCAGTGAAGCATTAACAGGGCTAGGGTCCAATGAGCAGTTCTTC
CASSEALTGLGSNEQFF
>TRBV6-5|TRBJ1-1|-|-
TGTGCCAGCAGTTACTCGACACAGGAAACTGAAGCTTTCTTT
CASSYSTQETEAFF
>TRBV11-3|TRBJ2-1|-|-
TGTGCCAGCAGCTCCAGATCTAGCTTCAATGAGCAGTTCTTC
CASSSRSSFNEQFF
>TRBV18|TRBJ2-7|-|-
TGTGCCAGCCCACAGCCGGCCTACGAGCAGTACTTC
CASPQPAYEQYF
>TRBV18|TRBJ2-5|TRBD1|-
TGTGCCAGCTCACCACGACAGGGGAAAGTAGAGACCCAGTACTTC
CASSPRQGKVETQYF
>TRBV7-2|TRBJ2-5|TRBD1|-
TGTGCCAGCAGCCCTATGGGACAGACCCAAGAGACCCAGTACTTC
CASSPMGQTQETQYF
>TRBV4-1|TRBJ2-3|-|-
TGCGCCAGCAGATCCAGTCGCACAGATACGCAGTATTTT
CASRSSRTDTQYF
>TRBV19|TRBJ2-2|TRBD1|-
TGTGCCAGTAGTATAGGGACAGGGGGGAACGGGGAGCTGTTTTTT
CASSIGTGGNGELFF
>TRBV27|TRBJ2-1|-|-
TGTGCCAGCAGTTTACAGGGATCCTACAATGAGCAGTTCTTC
CASSLQGSYNEQFF
>TRBV2|TRBJ1-4|-|-
TGTGCCAGCGGTGATACTCCGGGAGTTGTTGTAGAAAAACTGTTTTTT
CASGDTPGVVVEKLFF
>TRBV27|TRBJ2-1|TRBD2|-
TGTGCCAGCAGTTTATCCCTAGCGGGGGGGGTCTCCTACAATGAGCAGTTCTTC
CASSLSLAGGVSYNEQFF
>TRBV6-5|TRBJ2-1|-|-
TGTGCCAGCAGTTACTCAATCTGGAGCTCCTACAATGAGCAGTTCTTC
CASSYSIWSSYNEQFF
>TRBV27|TRBJ2-7|-|-
TGTGCCAGCAGTTTGGGGGGGGCTGGCTACGAGCAGTACTTC
CASSLGGAGYEQYF